Listed here are 17 T cell receptor beta chains from one sample, sequenced in a study of response to subunit inactivated influenza vaccine (dated by TCRdb to 2016 to 2019). Library creation used RT-PCR. Sequencing relied on an Illumina HiSeq 2500. Starting from the raw public reads, TCRdb applied fastp trimming at Q25, assembled clones with MiXCR and retained in-frame beta chains. Merged by CDR3 protein, the rows form single entries marked with the most common genes and DNA. This sample holds 500,000 to 600,000 distinct CDR3 sequences; about 14% were observed only once. Roughly 10% of the sample goes to the ten largest clones. The sample consisted of PBMCs from blood, taken roughly 12 days after vaccination. These receptors were obtained from a man aged 50-60 years who received an inactivated influenza vaccine. Donor details come from another sample of the same person, matched by shared clones.

Concerning this clonotype: One junction end does not reproduce the germline sequence, and a read error may be involved. CDR3 protein: CAGSPLAGSYGYTF. CDR3 nucleotide sequence: TGTGCCGGCAGCCCCCTGGCAGGAAGCTATGGCTACACCTTC. The genes are TRBV7-9 and TRBJ1-2; D is uncertain. This CDR3 has 14 amino acids. The germline CDR1 and CDR2 sequences are SEHNR and FQNEAQ (reference sequence).

The chain is built from TRBV6-2 or TRBV6-3 and TRBJ1-1; 8 nucleotides agree with TRBD1. Unmatched junction bases numbered 7, after V lost 4 bases and J lost 3 bases. From germline, CDR1 is MNHEY and CDR2 SVGEGT. The CDR3 has 15 residues. The DNA of the CDR3 is TGTGCCAGCAGTTCCGGACAGGGTTGGGACACTGAAGCTTTCTTT. Translation gives CASSSGQGWDTEAFF.

The V call is TRBV20-1, the J call TRBJ2-7; TRBD1 agrees at 12 bases. The J segment lost 2 bases and the V segment lost 3 bases, leaving 17 bases of the junction unmatched. The CDR3 contains 19 residues. Germline CDR1 is DFQATT and CDR2 is SNEGSKA (reference sequence). This CDR3 reads CSAREKPGQGAPRPYEQYF. Written as DNA, the CDR3 is TGCAGTGCTAGGGAAAAACCGGGACAGGGGGCCCCACGTCCCTACGAGCAGTACTTC.

The chain is built from TRBV3-1 and TRBJ2-2; D is uncertain. The CDR3 totals 14 residues. Per germline, CDR1 LGHDT and CDR2 YNNKEL (reference sequence). The ends were cut back, 0 bases at V and 7 bases at J, with 9 bases in the middle. CDR3 sequence (DNA): TGTGCCAGCAGCCAAGATAGGTCGAACGGGGAGCTGTTTTTT. Amino acids: CASSQDRSNGELFF.

This clonotype was seen more than once but under ten times. This chain joins TRBV6-2 or TRBV6-3 and TRBJ2-6, with 7 bases lining up with TRBD1. This CDR3 region has 17 residues. Looked up from germline, CDR1 is MNHEY and CDR2 is SVGEGT. V lost 6 bases to trimming and J lost 2 bases; unmatched junction nucleotides: 10. The CDR3 protein is CASRPGGSWAGANVLTF. CDR3 DNA: TGTGCCAGCAGACCAGGGGGTTCTTGGGCTGGGGCCAACGTCCTGACTTTC.

This chain uses TRBV5-1 with TRBJ1-1; maybe TRBD1 (5 bases). Germline loops: CDR1 SGHRS, CDR2 YFSETQ. The CDR3 has 16 residues. V gave up 4 bases and J gave up 4 bases, with 20 bases separating them. This CDR3 is CASSILGGIGSTEAFF. In DNA form, the CDR3 reads TGCGCCAGCAGCATACTTGGGGGGATCGGTAGCACTGAAGCTTTCTTT.

This clonotype showed up many times. The rearrangement joins TRBV6-6 to TRBJ1-2, with D perhaps matching TRBD1 (6 bases). Trimming took 0 bases from V and 10 from J, leaving 12 bases between them. CDR3 length: 13 amino acids. Germline V lookup: CDR1 MNHNY, CDR2 SVGAGI (reference sequence). This CDR3 reads CASSYSQGKDYTF. CDR3 DNA: TGTGCCAGCAGTTACTCACAGGGAAAAGACTACACCTTC.

This clonotype came up a few times. The chain couples TRBV30 to TRBJ1-5; 7 positions agree with TRBD1. The CDR3 is 14 amino acids. Trimming cost V 4 bases and J 3 bases; bases outside gene matches: 6. CDR1 and CDR2 from the germline V gene are GTSNPN and SVGIG (reference sequence). The CDR3 protein is CAWTPGTDNQPQHF. The CDR3 nucleotides read TGTGCCTGGACGCCCGGGACAGACAATCAGCCCCAGCATTTT.

In this sample, this clonotype turned up many times. The genes are TRBV7-9 and TRBJ2-7; D gene unclear. The germline V and J ends were trimmed by 4 bases and 2 bases, with 12 bases remaining between them. CDR3 size: 14 residues. Germline CDR1 SEHNR, CDR2 FQNEAQ (reference sequence). CDR3 protein: CASSSHGLAYEQYF. The CDR3 coding sequence is TGTGCCAGCAGCTCTCACGGATTAGCCTACGAGCAGTACTTC.

V usage is TRBV5-1 and J usage is TRBJ2-1; 11 bases are shared with TRBD2. Germline V gene data show CDR1 as SGHRS and CDR2 as YFSETQ. V was pared by 4 bases and J by 3 bases, with 9 bases of the junction left unmatched. This CDR3 is built from 17 residues. CDR3 in DNA: TGCGCCAGCAGCCCCCCCACTAGCGGGGGACACTACAATGAGCAGTTCTTC. It codes for CASSPPTSGGHYNEQFF.

The rearrangement links TRBV6-1 to TRBJ2-7; maybe TRBD1 (8 bases). This CDR3 has 14 residues. Germline loops: CDR1 MNHNS, CDR2 SASEGT. V was cut by 6 bases and J by 2 bases, with 14 bases left in between. CDR3 residues: CASRQTGGAYEQYF. CDR3 DNA: TGTGCCAGCAGACAAACAGGGGGGGCCTACGAGCAGTACTTC.

This clonotype was seen more than once but under ten times. The V and J genes are TRBV5-1 and TRBJ2-7; 7 nucleotides line up with TRBD2. The CDR3 is made up of 15 amino acids. J gave up 2 bases and V 2 bases, and 7 bases lay outside the gene matches. The V gene's germline CDR1 is SGHRS and CDR2 YFSETQ. The chain's CDR3 is CASSLDGTKPYEQYF. The CDR3 DNA reads as TGCGCCAGCAGCTTAGACGGGACTAAACCCTACGAGCAGTACTTC.

The sample holds a few counts of this clonotype. V usage is TRBV7-9 and J usage is TRBJ2-2; D not resolved. With 1 base removed from V and 7 bases from J, the gap between germline ends came to 7 bases. Germline V gene lookup returns CDR1 SEHNR and CDR2 FQNEAQ (reference sequence). The CDR3 loop spans 13 amino acids. The DNA of the CDR3 is TGTGCCAGCAGCTTAGAGGTCAACGGGGAGCTGTTTTTT. It is translated as CASSLEVNGELFF.

The chain combines TRBV11-2 with TRBJ2-1; perhaps TRBD2 as D (5 bases). Between the trimmed V and J ends, which lost 4 bases and 2 bases, there was a span of 15 bases. The germline V gene has CDR1 SGHAT and CDR2 FQNNGV. The CDR3 runs 16 residues. CDR3 sequence: CASSSSTGTTYNEQFF. CDR3 DNA sequence: TGTGCCAGCAGCTCTAGCACGGGAACCACCTACAATGAGCAGTTCTTC.

This clonotype has just a few counts. This chain connects TRBV11-2 to TRBJ2-7; the match to TRBD1 covers 11 bases. Germline lookup yields CDR1 SGHAT and CDR2 FQNNGV. Trimming at V came to 3 bases and at J to 4 bases, leaving 17 bases not matched to a gene. The CDR3 is 19 amino acids. The CDR3 reads CASSLMATQPGDRGYEQYF. CDR3 DNA: TGTGCCAGCAGCTTGATGGCAACGCAACCCGGGGACAGGGGGTACGAGCAGTACTTC.

In the case of this clonotype: Sequence at one end of the junction differs from germline and may be a read error. The chain couples TRBV28 to TRBJ2-5; D unclear. CDR1 is MDHEN and CDR2 is SYDVKM in the germline V gene. This CDR3 contains 15 residues. CDR3 nucleotides: TGTGCCAGCAGTTTATGGGGTACGGTACAAGAGACCCATTACTTC. It codes for CASSLWGTVQETHYF.

This clonotype was seen many times. The chain combines TRBV7-2 with TRBJ2-3; 12 bases are shared with TRBD2. Germline V gene sequence: CDR1 SGHTA, CDR2 FQGNSA. Losses at the gene ends were 5 bases for V and 1 base for J; bases not matched to a gene: 4. This CDR3 contains 16 residues. In DNA form, the CDR3 reads TGTGCCAGCAGCCCTAGCGGGGGGGCTGGCACAGATACGCAGTATTTT. It codes for CASSPSGGAGTDTQYF.